What follows are 19 T cell receptor beta chains derived from one specimen sequenced in a study of T cell changes during pregnancy in multiple sclerosis. Some clones are missing from TCRdb's copy, which holds only in-frame ones; the method was immunoSEQ multiplex PCR. This sample carries over 70,000 clones, 80% to 95% of them seen once, and the ten largest clones take around 2%. The material sequenced was peripheral blood, taken in the first trimester of pregnancy. The receptor set was obtained from a female donor in good health, enrolled as a control in a pregnancy study.

V gene TRBV28 combines with J gene TRBJ1-2; no firm D call. Trimming stripped 2 bases from V and 7 bases from J, with 11 bases between. The length of the CDR3 is 13 residues. Germline CDR1 reads MDHEN; CDR2 reads SYDVKM. CDR3 sequence (DNA): TGTGCCAGCAGTTTAGTTATGGGCAGTGGCTACACCTTC. Translated, it gives CASSLVMGSGYTF.

CDR3 amino acids: CASSLDGTGAKLFF. DNA for the CDR3: TGTGCCAGCAGCTTAGATGGGACAGGGGCCAAACTGTTTTTT. The V and J genes are TRBV7-8 and TRBJ1-4; TRBD1 aligns across 10 bases. The CDR3 has 14 residues. Germline V CDR1 and CDR2: SGHVS, FQNEAQ. J lost 11 bases, V lost 1 base, and 4 bases had no gene match.

This chain links TRBV19 with TRBJ2-7; 8 bases fit TRBD2. The V segment lost 5 bases and the J segment 7 bases; nucleotides outside the gene matches: 13. The CDR3 sequence is 15 residues long. Germline lookup yields CDR1 LNHDA and CDR2 SQIVND (reference sequence). CDR3 loop: CASSPSGGTKGEQYF. Written as DNA, the CDR3 is TGTGCCAGTAGTCCCTCGGGGGGGACAAAAGGAGAGCAGTACTTC.

On this clone: Other DNA sequences in this sample translate to the same CDR3. The V gene is TRBV9, the J gene TRBJ2-5, with 7 bases fitting TRBD2. Unmatched junction bases numbered 4, after V lost 2 bases and J lost 3 bases. This CDR3 contains 14 residues. Germline CDR1 reads SGDLS; CDR2 reads YYNGEE. The CDR3 DNA follows: TGTGCCAGCAGCGTGCGGGGAGGGGAAGAGACCCAGTACTTC. Its translation is CASSVRGGEETQYF. Full variable domain (missing parts from reference TRBV9 and TRBJ2-5): DSGVTQTPKHLITATGQRVTLRCSPRSGDLSVYWYQQSLDQGLQFLIQYYNGEERAKGNILERFSAQQFPDLHSELNLSSLELGDSALYFCASSVRGGEETQYFGPGTRLLVL.

The chain is built from TRBV6-1 and TRBJ2-7; TRBD1 might be the D (6 bases). From germline, CDR1 is MNHNS and CDR2 SASEGT. The CDR3 runs 12 residues. Between the trimmed V and J ends, which lost 8 bases and 5 bases, there was a span of 13 bases. The CDR3: CASVTGSNEQYF. In DNA, the CDR3 is TGTGCCAGCGTAACAGGGTCCAACGAGCAGTACTTC.

The gene calls are TRBV9 and TRBJ2-1, with D possibly TRBD1 on 6 matching bases. Trimming cost V 0 bases and J 3 bases, with 10 bases left between them. Per the germline V gene, CDR1 is SGDLS and CDR2 is YYNGEE. This CDR3 region has 15 residues. In DNA, the CDR3 is TGTGCCAGCAGCGTAGTGGGGGCTAACTACAATGAGCAGTTCTTC. Translation: CASSVVGANYNEQFF. The full variable domain, completed using reference TRBV9 and TRBJ2-1, is DSGVTQTPKHLITATGQRVTLRCSPRSGDLSVYWYQQSLDQGLQFLIQYYNGEERAKGNILERFSAQQFPDLHSELNLSSLELGDSALYFCASSVVGANYNEQFFGPGTRLTVL.

The gene calls are TRBV7-9 and TRBJ2-3; possible D gene TRBD2, 5 bases. The CDR3 consists of 15 residues. V lost 5 bases and J 1 base, leaving 13 bases between the germline ends. The germline V gene has CDR1 SEHNR and CDR2 FQNEAQ (reference sequence). The CDR3 spells CASSTNSGGTDTQYF. The CDR3 nucleotides are TGTGCCAGCAGCACAAACTCCGGGGGCACAGATACGCAGTATTTT. The whole variable domain, filled in from reference TRBV7-9 and TRBJ2-3, reads DTGVSQNPRHKITKRGQNVTFRCDPISEHNRLYWYRQTLGQGPEFLTYFQNEAQLEKSRLLSDRFSAERPKGSFSTLEIQRTEQGDSAMYLCASSTNSGGTDTQYFGPGTRLTVL.

J is TRBJ1-1 and V is TRBV7-9, with TRBD1 as a possible D gene (6 bases). The CDR3 is 12 residues long. Trimming removed 1 base at V and 10 bases at J, with 10 bases between. Germline V gives CDR1 SEHNR, CDR2 FQNEAQ (reference sequence). This chain's CDR3 is CASSLGGPTAFF. CDR3 bases: TGTGCCAGCAGCTTAGGGGGGCCGACAGCTTTCTTT.

The V and J genes are TRBV4-3 and TRBJ2-1, with 13 bases that match TRBD2. The trim removed 6 bases at V and 8 bases at J, leaving 10 bases unmatched. Looked up from germline, CDR1 is LGHNA and CDR2 is YSLEER. The CDR3 contains 16 residues. CDR3 nucleotides: TGCGCCAGCAGACAATTTTGGACTAGCGGGGGAGATGAGCAGTTCTTC. It codes for CASRQFWTSGGDEQFF.

CDR3 in DNA: TGTGCCTGGAGTACCTACAGGGAGGGGCGAGGCAATCAGCCCCAGCATTTT. Its protein product is CAWSTYREGRGNQPQHF. This chain connects TRBV30 to TRBJ1-5; weak D call: TRBD1 (6 bases). The ends were cut back, 2 bases at V and 2 bases at J, with 19 bases in the middle. CDR3 length equals 17 residues. CDR1 is GTSNPN and CDR2 is SVGIG in the germline V gene (reference sequence).

V usage is TRBV15 and J usage is TRBJ2-7; 7 positions match TRBD2. Looked up from germline, CDR1 is LNHNV and CDR2 is YYDKDF (reference sequence). The CDR3 spans 14 residues. V shed 4 bases, J shed 0 bases, and the junction held 3 bases outside the gene matches. CDR3 loop: CATSMGGSSYEQYF. CDR3 DNA sequence: TGTGCCACCAGCATGGGGGGGAGCTCCTACGAGCAGTACTTC.

J is TRBJ1-5 and V is TRBV7-3; 8 positions agree with TRBD1. The J segment lost 4 bases and the V segment lost 4 bases, leaving 9 bases of the junction unmatched. Germline CDR1 reads SGHTA; CDR2 reads FQGTGA. CDR3 length: 16 amino acids. The CDR3 region has the DNA TGTGCCAGCAGCTCAGCAGGGCGACAGGGGAATCAGCCCCAGCATTTT. Amino acid sequence: CASSSAGRQGNQPQHF. Variable domain in full (rest from reference TRBV7-3 and TRBJ1-5): GAGVSQTPSNKVTEKGKYVELRCDPISGHTALYWYRQSLGQGPEFLIYFQGTGAADDSGLPNDRFFAVRPEGSVSTLKIQRTERGDSAVYLCASSSAGRQGNQPQHFGDGTRLSIL.

V usage is TRBV2 and J usage is TRBJ1-2, with TRBD1 matching over 8 bases. V was clipped by 4 bases and J by 7 bases; unmatched bases: 11. CDR1 and CDR2 from the germline V gene are SNHLY and FYNNEI. The CDR3 totals 15 residues. The DNA of the CDR3 is TGTGCCAGCAGTGGGACAGGGTTCTATTTGCGTGGCTACACCTTC. As protein: CASSGTGFYLRGYTF.

The chain carries TRBV27 and TRBJ2-2; 8 positions agree with TRBD1. Germline V gene lookup returns CDR1 MNHEY and CDR2 SMNVEV (reference sequence). J lost 3 bases, V lost 3 bases, and 3 bases had no gene match. This CDR3 spans 15 amino acids. For the CDR3, the DNA is TGTGCCAGCAGTTTGCCAGGGGGCGACACCGGGGAGCTGTTTTTT. Its translation is CASSLPGGDTGELFF.

The chain recombines TRBV11-2 with TRBJ2-5; the D gene is possibly TRBD2 (5 bases). Germline values: CDR1 SGHAT, CDR2 FQNNGV. The CDR3 length is 15 residues. V was pared by 3 bases and J by 2 bases, with 13 bases between. CDR3: CASSFRLSKQETQYF. The CDR3 DNA sequence: TGTGCCAGCAGCTTTCGACTATCCAAACAAGAGACCCAGTACTTC.

The chain is built from TRBV4-2 and TRBJ1-5, with no clear D. The V and J ends lost 0 bases and 3 bases respectively, with 12 bases between them. Germline CDR1 reads LGHNA; CDR2 reads YNFKEQ. The CDR3 sequence is 16 residues long. CDR3 nucleotide sequence: TGTGCCAGCAGCCAAGAATATCAGGCTTACAATCAGCCCCAGCATTTT. As protein: CASSQEYQAYNQPQHF.

This rearrangement joins TRBV11-2 to TRBJ2-7, with TRBD1 identical over 10 bases. There are 16 residues in the CDR3. Trimming at V came to 3 bases and at J to 3 bases, leaving 8 bases not matched to a gene. Germline CDR1 reads SGHAT; CDR2 reads FQNNGV. The CDR3 region is CASSFIGQGDVYEQYF. The CDR3 DNA sequence: TGTGCCAGCAGCTTTATCGGACAGGGGGATGTCTACGAGCAGTACTTC.

The chain couples TRBV7-6 to TRBJ2-3, with TRBD2 matching over 16 bases. The CDR3 totals 17 residues. In germline, CDR1 is SGHVS, CDR2 FNYEAQ. The V and J ends lost 5 bases and 5 bases, in that order; junction bases with no gene match: 7. The CDR3 sequence: CASSPGLAGGLGDTQYF. For the CDR3, the DNA is TGTGCCAGCAGCCCGGGACTAGCGGGGGGGCTCGGAGATACGCAGTATTTT.

The V gene is TRBV30, the J gene TRBJ2-3; unclear D gene. CDR3 length: 12 residues. The germline V gene encodes CDR1 GTSNPN and CDR2 SVGIG (reference sequence). Trimming left V 2 bases short and J 1 base short, with 4 bases between. The CDR3 protein is CAWSRGTDTQYF. Here the CDR3 DNA reads TGTGCCTGGAGTCGGGGCACAGATACGCAGTATTTT.